This TCR beta chain appears in the sequencing data of a study of blood T cell repertoires in COVID-19. Study as a whole: Some COVID-19 samples were acute and others convalescent; all came from the United States, Italy and Spain. PBMCs, B-cell-depleted T cells, or T cells were the source of the cDNA or gDNA that made up the material.

Methods used by the authors: Estimated nucleated cell counts came from reference gene primer amplification. Profiled with immunoSEQ multiplex PCR; TCRdb holds only in-frame clones, not every one. D and trimming were read from the DNA, whereas the V and J calls and clone size are those reported in that table. The sample shows 100,000 to 150,000 clones, almost 80% of them seen only once. The V and J ends lost 4 bases and 6 bases, in that order; junction bases with no gene match: 10. The germline V gene encodes CDR1 SGHRS and CDR2 YFSETQ. CDR3 length equals 15 residues. This TCR was recovered from a human donor in a cohort sampled during active COVID-19. This chain links TRBV5-1 with TRBJ2-1, with 7 bases lining up with TRBD1. Sequencing was done on a sample of peripheral blood. The CDR3 DNA sequence: TGCGCCAGCAGCGCGACCCCGACAGGGCTCAATGAGCAGTTCTTC. Its translation is CASSATPTGLNEQFF. The variable domain in full, with the rest retrieved from reference TRBV5-1 and TRBJ2-1, is KAGVTQTPRYLIKTRGQQVTLSCSPISGHRSVSWYQQTPGQGLQFLFEYFSETQRNKGNFPGRFSGRQFSNSRSEMNVSTLELGDSALYLCASSATPTGLNEQFFGPGTRLTVL.